This T cell receptor beta chain was found in a study of TIL therapy for anti-PD-1-resistant metastatic lung cancer. Turning to the study itself: Median patient age was almost 55, ranging 38-75 years. Tumors carried a median 1.5 non-synonymous mutations per megabase.

This was the immunoSEQ v3 assay. Survey-level samples got roughly 1.9 million read pairs; deep-level samples got about 5-6 million. The repertoire was sequenced with immunoSEQ multiplex PCR; TCRdb's copy has only in-frame clones and lacks some. Of approximately 92,000 clones listed, around three fifths are singletons. CDR1 and CDR2 from the germline V gene are SGHDN and FVKESK. The V and J ends lost 1 base and 4 bases, in that order; junction bases with no gene match: 4. This CDR3 comprises 15 residues. This sample's time point: pre-treatment sample, taken before nivolumab and TIL therapy. Tumor tissue came from excised metastases, mostly pleural nodules or supraclavicular lymph nodes.

The chain is built from TRBV14 and TRBJ2-1, with 7 positions matching TRBD2. The source material was tumor tissue, sampled at baseline. This sequence originates from a person between 30 and 80 years old with non-small cell lung cancer. CDR3 bases: TGTGCCAGCAGCCAAGTTACTAGCGCATACAATGAGCAGTTCTTC. It translates to CASSQVTSAYNEQFF.